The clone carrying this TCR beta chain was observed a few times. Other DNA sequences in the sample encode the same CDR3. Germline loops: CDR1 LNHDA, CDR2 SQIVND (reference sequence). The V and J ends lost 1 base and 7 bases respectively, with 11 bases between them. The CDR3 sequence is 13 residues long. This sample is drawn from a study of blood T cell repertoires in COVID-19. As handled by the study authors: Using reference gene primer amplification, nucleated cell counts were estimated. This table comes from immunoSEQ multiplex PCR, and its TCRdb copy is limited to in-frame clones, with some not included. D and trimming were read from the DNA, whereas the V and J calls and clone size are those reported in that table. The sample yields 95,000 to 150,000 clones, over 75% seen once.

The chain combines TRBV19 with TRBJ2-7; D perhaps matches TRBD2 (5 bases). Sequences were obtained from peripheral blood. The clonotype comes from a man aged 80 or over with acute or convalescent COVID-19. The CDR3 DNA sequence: TGTGCCAGTAGTATAGGGGCGGGTCGGGAGCAGTACTTC. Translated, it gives CASSIGAGREQYF. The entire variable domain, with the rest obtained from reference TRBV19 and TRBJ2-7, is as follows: DGGITQSPKYLFRKEGQNVTLSCEQNLNHDAMYWYRQDPGQGLRLIYYSQIVNDFQKGDIAEGYSVSREKKESFPLTVTSAQKNPTAFYLCASSIGAGREQYFGPGTRLTVT.